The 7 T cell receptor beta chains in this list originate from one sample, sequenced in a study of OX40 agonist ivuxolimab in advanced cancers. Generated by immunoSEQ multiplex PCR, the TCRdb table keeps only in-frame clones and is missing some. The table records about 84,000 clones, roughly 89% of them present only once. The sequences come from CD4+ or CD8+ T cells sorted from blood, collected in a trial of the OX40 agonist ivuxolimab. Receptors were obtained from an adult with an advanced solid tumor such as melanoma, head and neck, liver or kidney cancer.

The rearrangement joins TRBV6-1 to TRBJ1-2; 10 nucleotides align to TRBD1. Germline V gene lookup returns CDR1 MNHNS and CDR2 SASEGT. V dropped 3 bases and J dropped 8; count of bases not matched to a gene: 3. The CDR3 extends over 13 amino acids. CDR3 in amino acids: CASSDWGQGGYTF. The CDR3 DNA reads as TGTGCCAGCAGTGACTGGGGACAGGGGGGCTACACCTTC.

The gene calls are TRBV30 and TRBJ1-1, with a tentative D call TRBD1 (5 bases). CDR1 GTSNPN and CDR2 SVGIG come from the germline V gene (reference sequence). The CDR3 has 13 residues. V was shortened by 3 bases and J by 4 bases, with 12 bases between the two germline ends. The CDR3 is CAWRHAGSTEAFF. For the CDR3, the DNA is TGTGCCTGGAGACACGCAGGGAGCACTGAAGCTTTCTTT.

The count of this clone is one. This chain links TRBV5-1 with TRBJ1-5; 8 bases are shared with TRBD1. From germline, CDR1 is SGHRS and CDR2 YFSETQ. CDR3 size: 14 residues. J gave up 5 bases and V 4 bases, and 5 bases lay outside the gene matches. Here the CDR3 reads CASSKGTGDQPQHF. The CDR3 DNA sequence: TGCGCCAGCAGCAAAGGGACAGGTGATCAGCCCCAGCATTTT.

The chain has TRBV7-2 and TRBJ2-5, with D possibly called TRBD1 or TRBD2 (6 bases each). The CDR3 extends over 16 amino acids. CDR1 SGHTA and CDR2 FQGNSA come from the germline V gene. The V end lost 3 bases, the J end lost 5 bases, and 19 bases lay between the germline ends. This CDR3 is CASSLGGTTEVETQYF. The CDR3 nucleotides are TGTGCCAGCAGCTTGGGCGGGACAACGGAGGTGGAGACCCAGTACTTC.

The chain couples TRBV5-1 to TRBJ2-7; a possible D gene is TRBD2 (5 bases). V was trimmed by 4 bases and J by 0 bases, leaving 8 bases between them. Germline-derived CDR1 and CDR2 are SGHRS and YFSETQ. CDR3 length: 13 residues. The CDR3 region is CASSEDFSYEQYV. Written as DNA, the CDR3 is TGCGCCAGCAGCGAGGACTTCTCCTACGAGCAGTACGTC.

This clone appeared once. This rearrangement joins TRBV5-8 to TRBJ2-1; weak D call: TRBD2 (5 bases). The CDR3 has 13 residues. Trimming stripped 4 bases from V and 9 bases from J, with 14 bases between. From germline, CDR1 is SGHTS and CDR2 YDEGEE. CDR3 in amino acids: CASSLIGRGEQFF. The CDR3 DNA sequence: TGTGCCAGCAGCCTGATCGGTCGGGGTGAGCAGTTCTTC.

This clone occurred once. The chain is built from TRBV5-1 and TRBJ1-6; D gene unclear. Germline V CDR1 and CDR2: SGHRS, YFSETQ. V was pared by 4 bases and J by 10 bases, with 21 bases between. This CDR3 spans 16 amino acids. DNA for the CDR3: TGCGCCAGCAGCCTTGGTTCCGGGCCAGCGGGGTCACCCCTCCACTTT. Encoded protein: CASSLGSGPAGSPLHF.